This passage covers 13 T cell receptor beta chains from one sample sequenced in a study of T cells after posttransplantation cyclophosphamide. Controls had myeloablative marrow grafts with methotrexate and calcineurin inhibitor, sampled at 1 year. Method: immunoSEQ multiplex PCR; TCRdb's copy keeps in-frame clones and lacks some. The sample records approximately 16,000 clones, 84% being singletons. This specimen was PBMCs, taken roughly 350 days after allogeneic stem cell transplant with calcineurin inhibitor and methotrexate. These receptors were taken from a male patient aged 18-30 years who received an allogeneic stem cell transplant from a related donor, was CMV-positive, and had no GVHD. Some T cells may originate from the graft donor.

The chain carries TRBV6-1 and TRBJ2-5, with D perhaps TRBD1 (5 bases). The CDR3 spans 13 residues. Germline CDR1 and CDR2: MNHNS and SASEGT. V was trimmed by 6 bases and J by 11 bases, leaving 19 bases between them. CDR3: CASSQSPGYEQYF. CDR3 nucleotides: TGTGCCAGCAGCCAATCTCCAGGGTATGAGCAGTACTTC.

This clone rates as medium-sized. Its ends do not fully match the called genes, so a read error is possible. This rearrangement joins TRBV15 to TRBJ2-1; D might be TRBD1 (5 bases). In germline, CDR1 is LNHNV, CDR2 YYDKDF (reference sequence). The CDR3 extends over 17 amino acids. The CDR3 sequence is CATSRDRYRQGYSEQFF. CDR3 nucleotides: TGTGCCACCAGCAGAGATAGGTATAGGCAGGGTTACAGTGAGCAGTTCTTC.

The chain is built from TRBV30 and TRBJ1-1; no definite D call. The CDR3 sequence is 13 residues long. The germline V gene has CDR1 GTSNPN and CDR2 SVGIG (reference sequence). The V gene lost 0 bases and the J gene lost 0 bases, with 5 bases spanning the gap. The CDR3 sequence: CAWSVQMNTEAFF. In nucleotides, the CDR3 is TGTGCCTGGAGTGTCCAGATGAACACTGAAGCTTTCTTT.

This clone showed up just a few times. Mismatch with germline at one junction end may stem from a read error. DNA of the CDR3: TGCGCCAGCAGCCGCACCGGGACTAGCGGATACGAGCAGTACTTC. It yields the protein CASSRTGTSGYEQYF. V and J are TRBV7-9 and TRBJ2-7; 11 bases agree with TRBD2. The CDR3 loop spans 15 amino acids. Germline V gives CDR1 SEHNR, CDR2 FQNEAQ (reference sequence).

The chain links TRBV5-1 to TRBJ2-4, with 14 nucleotides matching TRBD2. J lost 0 bases, V lost 0 bases, and 11 bases had no gene match. Germline V gene lookup returns CDR1 SGHRS and CDR2 YFSETQ. The CDR3 contains 21 residues. The CDR3 spells CASSLAFGLAGGRLAKNIQYF. In nucleotides, the CDR3 is TGCGCCAGCAGCTTGGCCTTCGGACTAGCGGGAGGCCGCCTAGCCAAAAACATTCAGTACTTC.

The chain links TRBV5-5 to TRBJ2-7; a possible D gene is TRBD1 (6 bases). This CDR3 spans 15 amino acids. The V end was cut by 0 bases, the J end by 4 bases, with 14 bases between. CDR1 is SGHKS and CDR2 is YYEKEE in the germline V gene (reference sequence). Here the CDR3 DNA reads TGTGCCAGCAGCTTGGTAGGGGGAAGTGGGTACGAGCAGTACTTC. Translated, it gives CASSLVGGSGYEQYF.

This sequence joins TRBV5-6 and TRBJ2-7; TRBD2 matches 12 bases. This CDR3 has 16 amino acids. Germline V gives CDR1 SGHDT, CDR2 YYEEEE. V shed 3 bases and J 4 bases; nucleotides not matched to a gene: 8. DNA for the CDR3: TGTGCCAGCAGCTACCGGACTAGCGGGACTATTTACGAGCAGTACTTC. Residues: CASSYRTSGTIYEQYF.

J is TRBJ1-6 and V is TRBV11-1; the D is unclear. CDR1 and CDR2 (germline): SGHAT, FQDESV (reference sequence). The ends were cut back, 2 bases at V and 10 bases at J, with 6 bases in the middle. This CDR3 spans 12 amino acids. The CDR3 reads CASSLNGSPLHF. CDR3 nucleotide sequence: TGTGCCAGCAGCTTAAACGGGTCACCCCTCCACTTT.

The chain joins TRBV11-2 to TRBJ2-5, with D perhaps matching TRBD2 (6 bases). The J call may be faulty, since TRBJ2-7 better matches the DNA end. The CDR3 has 15 amino acids. Germline loops: CDR1 SGHAT, CDR2 FQNNGV. CDR3 protein: CASSLEAGLPYEQYF. Here the CDR3 DNA reads TGTGCCAGCAGCTTAGAGGCGGGACTTCCCTACGAGCAGTACTTC.

As concerns this clone: At one end the junction does not follow the germline gene, possibly because of a read error. The J gene is TRBJ2-1, the V gene TRBV7-2, with 7 bases lining up with TRBD1. The CDR3 covers 15 residues. Germline V gene sequence: CDR1 SGHTA, CDR2 FQGNSA. DNA of the CDR3: TGTGCCAGCAGCTTAGCGGGACAGCCATACAGTGAGCAGTTCTTC. This translates into CASSLAGQPYSEQFF.

In its sample, this clone was seen a few times. The genes are TRBV25-1 and TRBJ1-5, with TRBD1 matching over 7 bases. CDR1 MGHDK and CDR2 SYGVNS come from the germline V gene. The CDR3 length is 14 residues. With 3 bases clipped from V and 4 bases from J, the junction kept 3 bases outside the gene matches. CDR3 DNA sequence: TGTGCCAGCAGTGATCCGGACAGGAATCAGCCCCAGCATTTT. Translation: CASSDPDRNQPQHF.

The V gene is TRBV10-3, the J gene TRBJ2-1; possible D gene TRBD2, 6 bases. This CDR3 is built from 14 residues. Trimming left V 8 bases short and J 9 bases short, with 20 bases between. CDR1 is ENHRY and CDR2 is SYGVKD in the germline V gene. The CDR3 here is CAIAQKAVEGEQFF. For the CDR3, the DNA is TGTGCCATCGCCCAAAAAGCGGTGGAGGGTGAGCAGTTCTTC.

The chain is built from TRBV7-2 and TRBJ2-2; TRBD2 matches at 9 bases. This CDR3 region has 17 residues. J was trimmed by 8 bases and V by 5 bases; bases with no gene match: 15. Germline CDR1 SGHTA, CDR2 FQGNSA. CDR3 bases: TGTGCCAGCAGCCACCCCACCGGGCTAGCGGGAAAGGGGGAGCTGTTTTTT. This gives the protein CASSHPTGLAGKGELFF.